This T cell receptor (beta chain) was retrieved from a study of T cell responses to AZD1222 COVID-19 vaccine. This table comes from immunoSEQ multiplex PCR, and its TCRdb copy is limited to in-frame clones, with some not included. The repertoire includes around 120,000 clones, 92% of them detected once, and around 8% sits in the top ten. Germline CDR1 reads MNHNY; CDR2 reads SVGAGI (reference sequence). This CDR3 comprises 15 residues. Trimming removed 7 bases from V and 9 bases from J, with 22 bases in between. General observations from the study: When two AZD1222 doses had been given, Spike-specific TCR breadth and depth rose. Unmutated regions of variants are reportedly targeted by nearly half of spike-specific TCRs. Sampling captured repertoires only after the peak T cell response.

On this clone itself: Its antigen is still unknown.

Pooling covered second doses at about 4 or about 12 weeks. The chain joins TRBV6-6 to TRBJ1-5, with D unclear. Sample: peripheral blood, taken 28 days after the second AZD1222 dose. The receptor's source is an adult who received the AZD1222 COVID-19 vaccine. In DNA form, the CDR3 reads TGTGCCAGCAATGGTAAGGAGGGAAGAAACGGGCCCCAGCATTTT. Translation gives CASNGKEGRNGPQHF.